A single sample is the source of the 3 T cell receptor beta chains below, sequenced in a study of T cells in Graves' hyperthyroidism and ophthalmopathy. What was amplified from RNA transcripts were TCR beta CDR3 regions. A first-round RT-PCR of the TCR CDR3 used the HTBI primer set. TCRdb redid the calling of the multiplex PCR reads with MiXCR, one entry per CDR3 protein. The sample has around 600,000 distinct CDR3 sequences, approximately 15% seen once. Material: blood. These receptors originate from a young woman with Graves' ophthalmopathy.

This clonotype came up many times. The V gene is TRBV27, the J gene TRBJ2-3; either TRBD1 or TRBD2 may fit D (5 bases each). The CDR3 contains 15 residues. With 5 bases removed from V and 0 bases from J, the gap between germline ends came to 12 bases. Germline V gives CDR1 MNHEY, CDR2 SMNVEV (reference sequence). The CDR3 protein is CASSLLDRSTDTQYF. The CDR3, as DNA: TGTGCCAGCAGTCTACTAGACAGAAGCACAGATACGCAGTATTTT.

This clonotype was seen only a few times. A read error is possible here, since a much larger clone lies one base away. This chain connects TRBV3-1 to TRBJ2-5; the match to TRBD2 covers 10 bases. The V gene's germline CDR1 is LGHDT and CDR2 YNNKEL (reference sequence). The trim removed 1 base at V and 2 bases at J, leaving 1 base unmatched. This CDR3 comprises 15 residues. CDR3 sequence: CASSQGTSGQETQYF. As DNA, the CDR3 is TGTGCCAGCAGCCAAGGGACTAGCGGTCAAGAGACCCAGTACTTC.

This clonotype was recorded at least ten times. The chain employs TRBV27 and TRBJ2-5; D possibly corresponds to TRBD2 (5 bases). Germline CDR1 and CDR2: MNHEY and SMNVEV (reference sequence). CDR3 size: 17 residues. Trimming left V 4 bases short and J 2 bases short, with 20 bases between. The CDR3 DNA is TGTGCCAGCAGTTACGGGGAAGGTCTAGGCTTACAAGAGACCCAGTACTTC. Protein product: CASSYGEGLGLQETQYF.